The clone carrying this T cell receptor beta chain was seen a handful of times. The antigen is not known. The sample belongs to a study of OX40 agonist ivuxolimab in advanced cancers. Broader study findings: In a subset of nonresponders, normalized T-cell clonal expansion was also low.

The V gene lost 2 bases and the J gene lost 7 bases, with 8 bases spanning the gap. Germline loops: CDR1 MDHEN, CDR2 SYDVKM. The CDR3 totals 12 residues. The repertoire was sequenced with immunoSEQ multiplex PCR; TCRdb's copy has only in-frame clones and lacks some. Seen here are 60,000 to 90,000 clones, roughly 90% observed once, and the top ten hold around 1%. The origin of this receptor is an adult with an advanced solid tumor such as melanoma, head and neck, liver or kidney cancer. The input for sequencing was CD4+ or CD8+ T cells sorted from blood, taken in a trial of the OX40 agonist ivuxolimab. The gene calls are TRBV28 and TRBJ1-1; D is undetermined. This CDR3 reads CASSLRRDEAFF. For the CDR3, the DNA is TGTGCCAGCAGTTTAAGGAGAGATGAAGCTTTCTTT.